The T cell receptor (beta chain) under discussion was sequenced for a study of blood T cell repertoires in COVID-19. Across the whole study: Acute and convalescent COVID-19 specimens originated in the United States, Italy and Spain. T cells, B-cell-depleted T cells, or PBMCs supplied cDNA or gDNA.

This CDR3 region has 16 residues. Trimming took 2 bases from V and 3 from J; bases not matched to a gene: 6. CDR1 SGHTA and CDR2 FQGNSA come from the germline V gene. Original analysis: Nucleated cell counts were estimated from reference gene primer amplification. The repertoire was sequenced with immunoSEQ multiplex PCR; TCRdb's copy has only in-frame clones and lacks some. V and J calls and clone size are copied from that table; D and trimming were computed from the DNA. This table has around 310,000 clones, 90% appearing once. This clone has just one count. Seattle enrolled patients during active infection and tracked them longitudinally.

The receptor was isolated from a woman aged 40 to 50 with COVID-19, enrolled during active disease. This chain joins TRBV7-2 and TRBJ2-7; 11 bases align to TRBD1. Sequenced material: peripheral blood. CDR3 sequence (DNA): TGTGCCAGCAGCTTATCGCCGGGACAGGGGGTCTACGAGCAGTACTTC. It encodes CASSLSPGQGVYEQYF.